The T cell receptor (beta chain) under discussion was sequenced for a study of TIL therapy for anti-PD-1-resistant metastatic lung cancer (dated by TCRdb to the early 2020s). Broadly, across the study: Tumors were harvested before any PD-1/PD-L1 blockade; patients then received nivolumab, and those progressing received lymphodepletion, expanded TIL infusion and IL-2. T cell receptor beta sequencing of tumor and peripheral blood served to follow clonotypes across the tumor, the expanded TIL product, and serial blood samples. Most of the cohort had lung adenocarcinoma, including a handful of EGFR-mutant tumors and two ALK-rearranged tumors, and half of the patients were either current or former smokers. A median age of approximately 50 years (range about 38-85) and a median tumor PD-L1 proportion score of 6% were recorded among enrolled patients. Across the cohort, whole-exome sequencing showed a median non-synonymous tumor mutation burden of around 1.4 mutations per megabase.

TCR beta CDR3 regions were amplified from genomic DNA with the immunoSEQ v3 hsTCRB kit using bias-controlled multiplex PCR. TCR libraries were sequenced on an Illumina NextSeq 500 to 1.5 million to 2.5 million read pairs for survey level or 5-6 million for deep level. In the authors' own workflow: V, D and J genes were assigned, non-productive sequences were removed, and clonality was reported by immunoSEQ Analyzer software. To compare repertoires between infused TIL and blood, productive Simpson clonality was used along with the Morisita overlap index of productive TRB rearrangements. Absolute clonotype counts in blood were estimated as lymphocyte count times CD3+ fraction times the clone's productive frequency. This is the immuneACCESS table as TCRdb keeps it, with only in-frame sequences that have V and J called. A part of the clones is gone; compared with another copy, unresolved V genes explain less than half, and the rest is unexplained. That table furnishes V, J and clone size, whereas the DNA furnished D and trimming. The sample data list some 18,000 clones, and approximately 83% of these were observed just once. The ten largest clones take up 2.2% of the sample.

This specimen's time point label, interpreted: pre-treatment sample, taken before nivolumab and TIL therapy. Adults with stage 4 NSCLC were enrolled in a dual-center phase I trial from October 2017 to early 2020. The samples were drawn from an open-label, single-arm phase I trial testing tumor-infiltrating lymphocyte therapy combined with nivolumab in advanced non-small cell lung cancer. Mononuclear cells from blood collected in EDTA tubes were isolated on a Ficoll gradient and snap-frozen as pellets, and DNA was then extracted using a Qiagen mini-prep kit. The study at large found these results: The study protocol defined all tumor marker inferences as exploratory. The baseline peripheral repertoire was partially replaced by infused TIL clonotypes, which then decayed over months, and persistence showed no apparent association with response. Generalizability was limited because the cohort was highly selected, with more treatment-naive, never-smoker and oncogene-addicted patients included than is typical.

Regarding this clone: This receptor's antigen is unknown. One base away there is no much larger clone; base qualities are not given.

V and J are truncated by 0 bases and 0 bases respectively, leaving an intervening sequence of 6 bases. From the germline V gene, CDR1 is LGHNA and CDR2 is YSLEER. From the cysteine up to the phenylalanine, the CDR3 has a length of 15 residues. The only DNA kept is the CDR3, 45 bases in frame from the first base. This chain joins TRBV4-3 to TRBJ1-5; no D gene is confidently identified. The TCR comes from a person aged 25 to 85 with non-small cell lung cancer. Sample: blood, taken at baseline. The CDR3 amino acid sequence is: CASSQDTDSNQPQHF. The DNA is as follows: TGCGCCAGCAGCCAAGATACAGATAGCAATCAGCCCCAGCATTTT.